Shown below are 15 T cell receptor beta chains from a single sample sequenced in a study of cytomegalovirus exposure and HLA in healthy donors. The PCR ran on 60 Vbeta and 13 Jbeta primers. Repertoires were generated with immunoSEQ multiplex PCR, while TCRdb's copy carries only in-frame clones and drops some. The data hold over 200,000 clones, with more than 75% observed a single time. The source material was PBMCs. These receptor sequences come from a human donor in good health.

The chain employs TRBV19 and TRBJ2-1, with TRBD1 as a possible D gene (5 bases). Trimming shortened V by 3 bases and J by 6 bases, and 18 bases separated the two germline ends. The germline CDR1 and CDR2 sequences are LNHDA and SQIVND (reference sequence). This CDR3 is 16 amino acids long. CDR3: CASSIGPHGASNEQFF. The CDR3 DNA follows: TGTGCCAGTAGTATTGGGCCACATGGGGCCTCCAATGAGCAGTTCTTC.

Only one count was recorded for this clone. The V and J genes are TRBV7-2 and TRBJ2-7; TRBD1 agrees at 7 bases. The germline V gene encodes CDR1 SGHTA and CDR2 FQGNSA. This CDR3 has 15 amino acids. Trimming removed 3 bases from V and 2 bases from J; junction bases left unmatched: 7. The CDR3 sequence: CASSFGDSRAYEQYF. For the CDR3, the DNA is TGTGCCAGCAGCTTCGGGGACAGCCGTGCCTACGAGCAGTACTTC.

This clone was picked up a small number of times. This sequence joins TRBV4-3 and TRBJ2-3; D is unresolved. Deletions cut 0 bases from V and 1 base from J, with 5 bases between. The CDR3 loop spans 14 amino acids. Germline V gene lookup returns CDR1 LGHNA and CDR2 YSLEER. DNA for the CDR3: TGCGCCAGCAGCCAAGACTCGGGCACAGATACGCAGTATTTT. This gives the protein CASSQDSGTDTQYF.

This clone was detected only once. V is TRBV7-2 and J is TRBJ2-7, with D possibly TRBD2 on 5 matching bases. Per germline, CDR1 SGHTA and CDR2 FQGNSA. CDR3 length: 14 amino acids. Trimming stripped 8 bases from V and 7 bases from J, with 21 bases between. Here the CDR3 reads CASSEGSKLGEQYF. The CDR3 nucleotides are TGTGCCAGCTCTGAGGGATCCAAACTTGGGGAGCAGTACTTC.

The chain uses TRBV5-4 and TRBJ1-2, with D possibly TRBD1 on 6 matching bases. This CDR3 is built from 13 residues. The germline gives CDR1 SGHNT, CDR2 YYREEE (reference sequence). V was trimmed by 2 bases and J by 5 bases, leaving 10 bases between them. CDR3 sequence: CASSLGTLYGYTF. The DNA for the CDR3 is TGTGCCAGCAGCTTAGGGACATTATATGGCTACACCTTC.

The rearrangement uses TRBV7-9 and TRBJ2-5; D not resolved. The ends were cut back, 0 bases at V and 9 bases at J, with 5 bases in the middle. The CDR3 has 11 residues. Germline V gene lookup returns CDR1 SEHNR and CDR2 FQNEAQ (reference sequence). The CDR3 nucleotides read TGTGCCAGCAGCTTAGCGGGCTCCCAGTACTTC. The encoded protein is CASSLAGSQYF.

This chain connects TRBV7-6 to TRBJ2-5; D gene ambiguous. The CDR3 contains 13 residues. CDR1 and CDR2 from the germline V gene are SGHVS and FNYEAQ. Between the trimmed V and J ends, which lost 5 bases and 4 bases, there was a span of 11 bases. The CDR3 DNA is TGTGCCAGCAGCGCTCTAGTGGCAGAGACCCAGTACTTC. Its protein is CASSALVAETQYF.

The CDR3 here is CASIRDRSGELFF. The DNA for the CDR3 is TGCGCCAGCATAAGAGACAGATCCGGGGAGCTGTTTTTT. The V gene is TRBV5-1, the J gene TRBJ2-2, with D tentatively TRBD1 (5 bases). The CDR3 loop spans 13 amino acids. Germline loops: CDR1 SGHRS, CDR2 YFSETQ. V lost 6 bases, J lost 6 bases, and 12 bases lay in between.

The CDR3 DNA reads as TGTGCCAGCAGACAGGGACAGGGGAAAGGTTACGAGCAGTACTTC. Encoded protein: CASRQGQGKGYEQYF. V usage is TRBV6-6 and J usage is TRBJ2-7; 10 nucleotides match TRBD1. V lost 6 bases and J lost 4; bases outside the gene matches: 9. The CDR3 contains 15 residues. CDR1 is MNHNY and CDR2 is SVGAGI in the germline V gene (reference sequence).

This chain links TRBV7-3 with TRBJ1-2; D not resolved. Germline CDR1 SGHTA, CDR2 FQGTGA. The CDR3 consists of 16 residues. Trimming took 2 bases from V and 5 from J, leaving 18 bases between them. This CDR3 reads CASSLGNTAGLYGYTF. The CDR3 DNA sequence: TGTGCCAGCAGCTTAGGAAATACAGCCGGATTATATGGCTACACCTTC. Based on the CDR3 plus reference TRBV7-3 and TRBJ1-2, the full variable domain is GAGVSQTPSNKVTEKGKYVELRCDPISGHTALYWYRQSLGQGPEFLIYFQGTGAADDSGLPNDRFFAVRPEGSVSTLKIQRTERGDSAVYLCASSLGNTAGLYGYTFGSGTRLTVV.

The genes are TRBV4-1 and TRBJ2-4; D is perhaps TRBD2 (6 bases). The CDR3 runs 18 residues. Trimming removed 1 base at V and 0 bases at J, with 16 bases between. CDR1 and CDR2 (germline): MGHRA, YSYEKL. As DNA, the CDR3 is TGCGCCAGCAGCCAAGGCCGGGCCGGAGGGATAGCCAAAAACATTCAGTACTTC. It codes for CASSQGRAGGIAKNIQYF.

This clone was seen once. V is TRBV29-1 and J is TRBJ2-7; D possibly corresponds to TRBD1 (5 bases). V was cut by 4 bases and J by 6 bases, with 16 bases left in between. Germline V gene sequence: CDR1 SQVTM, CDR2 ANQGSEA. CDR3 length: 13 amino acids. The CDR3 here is CSVVHPGMGEQYF. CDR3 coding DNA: TGCAGCGTTGTACACCCAGGGATGGGCGAGCAGTACTTC.

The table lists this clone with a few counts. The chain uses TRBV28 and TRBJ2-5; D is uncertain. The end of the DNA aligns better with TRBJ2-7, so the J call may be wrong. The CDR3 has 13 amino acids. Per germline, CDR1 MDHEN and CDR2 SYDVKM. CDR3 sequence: CASSFDSANEQYF. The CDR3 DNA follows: TGTGCCAGCAGTTTTGACTCCGCGAACGAGCAGTACTTC.

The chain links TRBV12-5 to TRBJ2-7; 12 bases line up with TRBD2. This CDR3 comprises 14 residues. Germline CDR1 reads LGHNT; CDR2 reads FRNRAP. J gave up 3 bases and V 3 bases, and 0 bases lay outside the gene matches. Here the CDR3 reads CASGLLAGGYEQYF. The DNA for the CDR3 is TGTGCTAGTGGTTTACTAGCGGGGGGCTACGAGCAGTACTTC.

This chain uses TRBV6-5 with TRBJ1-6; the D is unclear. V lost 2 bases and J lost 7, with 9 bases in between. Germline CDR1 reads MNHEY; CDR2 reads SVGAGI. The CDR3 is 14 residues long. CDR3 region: CASSYEGRNSPLHF. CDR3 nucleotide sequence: TGTGCCAGCAGTTACGAGGGCAGAAATTCACCCCTCCACTTT.